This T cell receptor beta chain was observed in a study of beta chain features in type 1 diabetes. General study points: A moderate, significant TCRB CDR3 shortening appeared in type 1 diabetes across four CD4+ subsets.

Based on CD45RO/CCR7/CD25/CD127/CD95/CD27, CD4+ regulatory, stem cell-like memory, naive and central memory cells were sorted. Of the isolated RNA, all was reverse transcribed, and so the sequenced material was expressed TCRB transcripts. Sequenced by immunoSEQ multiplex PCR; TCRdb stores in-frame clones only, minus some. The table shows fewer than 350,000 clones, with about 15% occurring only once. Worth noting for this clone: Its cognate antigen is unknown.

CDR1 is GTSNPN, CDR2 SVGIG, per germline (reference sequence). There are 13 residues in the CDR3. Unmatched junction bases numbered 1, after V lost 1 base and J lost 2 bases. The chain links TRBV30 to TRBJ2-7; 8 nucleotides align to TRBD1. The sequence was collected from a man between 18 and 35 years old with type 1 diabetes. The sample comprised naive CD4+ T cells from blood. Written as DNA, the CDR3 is TGTGCCTGGAGTGGGACAGGGACCTACGAGCAGTACTTC. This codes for CAWSGTGTYEQYF.